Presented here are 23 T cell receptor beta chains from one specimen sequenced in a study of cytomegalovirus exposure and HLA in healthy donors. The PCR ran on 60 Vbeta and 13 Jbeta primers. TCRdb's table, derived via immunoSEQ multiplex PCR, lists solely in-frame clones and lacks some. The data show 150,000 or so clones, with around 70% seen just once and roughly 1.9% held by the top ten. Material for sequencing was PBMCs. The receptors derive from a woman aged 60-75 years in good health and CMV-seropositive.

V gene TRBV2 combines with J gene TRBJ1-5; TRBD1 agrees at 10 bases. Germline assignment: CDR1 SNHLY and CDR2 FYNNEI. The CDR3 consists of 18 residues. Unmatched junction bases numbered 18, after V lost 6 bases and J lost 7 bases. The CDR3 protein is CASRGVPGQGRGIQPQHF. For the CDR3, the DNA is TGTGCCAGCAGGGGCGTCCCGGGACAGGGGCGGGGGATCCAGCCCCAGCATTTT.

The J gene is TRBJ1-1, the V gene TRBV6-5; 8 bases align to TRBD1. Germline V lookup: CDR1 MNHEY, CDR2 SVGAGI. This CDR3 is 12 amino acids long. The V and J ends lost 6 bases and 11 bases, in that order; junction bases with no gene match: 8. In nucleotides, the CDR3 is TGTGCCAGCAGCGACCCAGGGGGCTGGGCTTTCTTT. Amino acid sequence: CASSDPGGWAFF.

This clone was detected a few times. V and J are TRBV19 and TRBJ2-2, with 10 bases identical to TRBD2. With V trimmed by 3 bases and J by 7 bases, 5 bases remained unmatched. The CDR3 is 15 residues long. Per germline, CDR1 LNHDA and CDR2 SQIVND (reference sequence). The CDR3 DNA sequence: TGTGCCAGTAGTATCCCGGGACTAGCGAGCGGGGAGCTGTTTTTT. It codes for CASSIPGLASGELFF.

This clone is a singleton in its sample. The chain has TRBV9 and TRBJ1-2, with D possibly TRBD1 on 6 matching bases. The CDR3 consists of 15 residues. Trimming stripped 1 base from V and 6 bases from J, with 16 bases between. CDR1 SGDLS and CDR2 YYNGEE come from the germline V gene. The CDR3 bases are TGTGCCAGCAGCGTAACTACGGCAGGGGTAAATGGCTACACCTTC. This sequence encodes CASSVTTAGVNGYTF. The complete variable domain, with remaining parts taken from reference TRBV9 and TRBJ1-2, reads DSGVTQTPKHLITATGQRVTLRCSPRSGDLSVYWYQQSLDQGLQFLIQYYNGEERAKGNILERFSAQQFPDLHSELNLSSLELGDSALYFCASSVTTAGVNGYTFGSGTRLTVV.

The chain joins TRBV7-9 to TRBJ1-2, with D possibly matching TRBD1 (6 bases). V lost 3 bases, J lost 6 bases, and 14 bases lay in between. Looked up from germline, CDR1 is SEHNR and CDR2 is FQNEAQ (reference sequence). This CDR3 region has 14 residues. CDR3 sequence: CASSLQGSRDGYTF. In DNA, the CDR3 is TGTGCCAGCAGCTTGCAGGGGTCTAGAGATGGCTACACCTTC.

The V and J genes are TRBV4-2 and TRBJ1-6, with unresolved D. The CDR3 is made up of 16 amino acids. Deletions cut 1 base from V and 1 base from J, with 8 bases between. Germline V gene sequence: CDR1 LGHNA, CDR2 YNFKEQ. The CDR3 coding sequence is TGTGCCAGCAGCCAAGCGGCGGGTTCCTATAATTCACCCCTCCACTTT. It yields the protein CASSQAAGSYNSPLHF.

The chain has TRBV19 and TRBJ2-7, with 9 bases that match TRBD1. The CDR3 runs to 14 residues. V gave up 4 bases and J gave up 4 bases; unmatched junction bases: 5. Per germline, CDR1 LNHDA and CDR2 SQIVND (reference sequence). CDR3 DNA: TGTGCCAGTAGTAACCGGGACAGGGTTTACGAGCAGTACTTC. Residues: CASSNRDRVYEQYF.

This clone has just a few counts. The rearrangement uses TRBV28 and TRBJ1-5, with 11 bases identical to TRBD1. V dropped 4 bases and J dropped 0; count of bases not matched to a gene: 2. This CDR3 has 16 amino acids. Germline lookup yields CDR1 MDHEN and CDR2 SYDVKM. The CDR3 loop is CASSWDRGFSNQPQHF. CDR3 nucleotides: TGTGCCAGCAGTTGGGACAGGGGGTTTAGCAATCAGCCCCAGCATTTT.

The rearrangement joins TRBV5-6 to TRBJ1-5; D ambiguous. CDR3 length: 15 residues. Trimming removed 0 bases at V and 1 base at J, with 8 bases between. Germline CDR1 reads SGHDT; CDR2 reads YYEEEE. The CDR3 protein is CASSLAAQSNQPQHF. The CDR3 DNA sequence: TGTGCCAGCAGCTTGGCCGCACAGAGCAATCAGCCCCAGCATTTT.

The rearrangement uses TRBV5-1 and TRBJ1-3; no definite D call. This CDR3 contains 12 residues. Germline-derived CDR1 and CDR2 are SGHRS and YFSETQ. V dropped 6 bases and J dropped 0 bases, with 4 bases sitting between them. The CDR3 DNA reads TGCGCCAGCACGGGCTCTGGAAACACCATATATTTT. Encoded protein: CASTGSGNTIYF.

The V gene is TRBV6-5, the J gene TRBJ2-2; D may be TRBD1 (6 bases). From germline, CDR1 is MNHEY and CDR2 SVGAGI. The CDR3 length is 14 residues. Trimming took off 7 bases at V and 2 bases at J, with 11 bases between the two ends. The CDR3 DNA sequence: TGTGCCAGCACCACGACAGGCAACACCGGGGAGCTGTTTTTT. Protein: CASTTTGNTGELFF.

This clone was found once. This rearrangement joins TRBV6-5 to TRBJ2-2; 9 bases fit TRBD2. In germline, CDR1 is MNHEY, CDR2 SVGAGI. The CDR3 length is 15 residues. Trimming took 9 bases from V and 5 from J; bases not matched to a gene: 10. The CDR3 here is CASSRGRARTGELFF. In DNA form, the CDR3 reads TGTGCCAGTAGCCGCGGGAGGGCCAGGACCGGGGAGCTGTTTTTT.

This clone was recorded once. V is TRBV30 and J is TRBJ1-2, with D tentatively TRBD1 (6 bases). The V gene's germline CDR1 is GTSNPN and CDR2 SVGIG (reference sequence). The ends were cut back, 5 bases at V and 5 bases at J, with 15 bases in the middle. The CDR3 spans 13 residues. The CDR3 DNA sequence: TGTGCCTGGGGTTCCGGGACACAGTATGGCTACACCTTC. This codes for CAWGSGTQYGYTF.

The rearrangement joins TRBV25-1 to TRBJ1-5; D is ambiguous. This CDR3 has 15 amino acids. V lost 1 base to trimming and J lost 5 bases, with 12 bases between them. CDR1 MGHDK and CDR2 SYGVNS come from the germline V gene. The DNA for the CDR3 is TGTGCCAGCAGTGAATCTATTGCGGTAGATCAGCCCCAGCATTTT. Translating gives CASSESIAVDQPQHF.

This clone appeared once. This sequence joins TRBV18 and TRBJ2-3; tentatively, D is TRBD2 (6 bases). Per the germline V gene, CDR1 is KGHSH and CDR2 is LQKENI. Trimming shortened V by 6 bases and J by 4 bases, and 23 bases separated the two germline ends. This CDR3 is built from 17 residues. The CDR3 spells CASSPNPPASGADTQYF. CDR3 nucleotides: TGTGCCAGCTCGCCGAACCCCCCTGCATCGGGGGCAGATACGCAGTATTTT.

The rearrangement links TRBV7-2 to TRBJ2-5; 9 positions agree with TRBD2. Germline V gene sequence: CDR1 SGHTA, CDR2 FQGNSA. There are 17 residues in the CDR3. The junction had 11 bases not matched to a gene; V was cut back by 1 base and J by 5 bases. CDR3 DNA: TGTGCCAGCAGCTTAGAGACTAGCGGAGGAGGCAGGGAGACCCAGTACTTC. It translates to CASSLETSGGGRETQYF.

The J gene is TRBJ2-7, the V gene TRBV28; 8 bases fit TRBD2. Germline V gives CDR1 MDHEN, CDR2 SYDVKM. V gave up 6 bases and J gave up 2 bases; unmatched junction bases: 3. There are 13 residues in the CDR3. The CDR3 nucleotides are TGTGCCAGCAGCGGGGGGGGAGCCTACGAGCAGTACTTC. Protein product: CASSGGGAYEQYF.

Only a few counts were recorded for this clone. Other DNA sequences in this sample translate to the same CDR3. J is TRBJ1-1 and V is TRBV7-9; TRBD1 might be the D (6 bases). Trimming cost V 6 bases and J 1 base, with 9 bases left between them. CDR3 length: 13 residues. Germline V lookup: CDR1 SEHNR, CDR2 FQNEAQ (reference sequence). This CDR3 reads CASSRQENTEAFF. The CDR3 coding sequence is TGTGCCAGCAGTAGACAGGAGAACACTGAAGCTTTCTTT.

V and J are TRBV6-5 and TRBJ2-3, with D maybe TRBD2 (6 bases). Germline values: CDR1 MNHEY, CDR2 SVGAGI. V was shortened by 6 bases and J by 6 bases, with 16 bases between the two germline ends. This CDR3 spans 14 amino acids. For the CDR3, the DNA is TGTGCCAGCAGCCGCGGACGGAGGGTGGATACGCAGTATTTT. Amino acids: CASSRGRRVDTQYF.

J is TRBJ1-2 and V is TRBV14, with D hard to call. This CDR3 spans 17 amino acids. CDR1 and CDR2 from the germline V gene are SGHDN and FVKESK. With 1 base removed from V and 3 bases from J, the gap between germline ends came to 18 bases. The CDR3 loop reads CASSQGGSLRRHYGYTF. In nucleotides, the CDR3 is TGTGCCAGCAGCCAAGGAGGGTCCCTACGGCGTCACTATGGCTACACCTTC.

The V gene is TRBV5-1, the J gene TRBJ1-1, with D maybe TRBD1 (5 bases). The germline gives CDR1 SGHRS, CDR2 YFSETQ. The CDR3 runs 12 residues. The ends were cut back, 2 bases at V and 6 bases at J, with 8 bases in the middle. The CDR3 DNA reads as TGCGCCAGCAGCTTTGGGGGGTCTGAAGCTTTCTTT. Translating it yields CASSFGGSEAFF.

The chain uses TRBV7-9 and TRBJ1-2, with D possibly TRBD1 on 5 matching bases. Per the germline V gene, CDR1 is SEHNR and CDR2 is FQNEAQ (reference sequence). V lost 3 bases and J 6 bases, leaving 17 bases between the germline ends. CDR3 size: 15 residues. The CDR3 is CASSFESFGGDGYTF. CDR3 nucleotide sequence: TGTGCCAGCAGCTTTGAGAGCTTCGGAGGGGATGGCTACACCTTC.

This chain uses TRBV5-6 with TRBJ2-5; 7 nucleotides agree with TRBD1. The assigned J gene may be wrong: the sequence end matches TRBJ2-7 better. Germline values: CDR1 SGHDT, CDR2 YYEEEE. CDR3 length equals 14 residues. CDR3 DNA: TGTGCCAGCAGCTCCCCGGGACAGTCCTACGAGCAGTACTTC. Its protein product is CASSSPGQSYEQYF.